The clone carrying this TCR beta chain turned up a few times. Its antigen is still unknown. The sample originates from a study of CD8 T cells in ankylosing spondylitis. The germline CDR1 and CDR2 sequences are KGHDR and SFDVKD. This CDR3 region has 12 residues. Deletions cut 2 bases from V and 8 bases from J, with 7 bases between. Points from the study as a whole: The study identified a TCR beta motif of several highly homologous variants that appeared characteristic of ankylosing spondylitis blood.

TCRdb re-called the 5' RACE reads with MiXCR, one entry per CDR3 protein. The repertoire includes 650,000 to 800,000 distinct CDR3 sequences, 15% to 20% of them detected once, and around 19% sits in the top ten. This chain joins TRBV24-1 and TRBJ2-3; a weak D match, TRBD2 (5 bases). The sequencing input was blood, either unsorted or a sorted T cell fraction (not recorded which). This receptor was obtained from a male donor with ankylosing spondylitis. The CDR3 is CATSDYAGTQYF. The DNA of the CDR3 is TGTGCCACCAGTGATTATGCGGGTACGCAGTATTTT.